The rows below give T cell receptor beta chains drawn from one sample of a study of shared clonotypes between healthy human individuals. Here immunoSEQ multiplex PCR was the method, and the copy in TCRdb shows in-frame clones only, minus some. The sample holds about 340,000 clones, less than 75% seen once. Sequenced material: memory CD4+ T cells sorted from blood. All receptors come from a man aged 30 to 45 in good health. CDR3s include the opening cysteine and the closing phenylalanine or tryptophan. The D gene is left open where the match is weak. Clone size, where shown, is once, few, many, or a class for clones that have expanded.

DNA,CDR3,J,size,length,D,V
TGTGCCAGCAGCTTCCGTAGCGGGAGCTCCTACGAGCAGTACTTC,CASSFRSGSSYEQYF,TRBJ2-7,-,15,TRBD2,TRBV5-6
TGTGCCAGCAGTACCCCCAGCGGGACATCCTACGAGCAGTACTTC,CASSTPSGTSYEQYF,TRBJ2-7,-,15,-,TRBV28
TGTGCCAGCAGTACCGCAGGGTCAAGTCCTGAAGCTTTCTTT,CASSTAGSSPEAFF,TRBJ1-1,-,14,-,TRBV27
TGTGCCAGCAGCCGCGGTGGGGGACAGGGTAACACCGGGGAGCTGTTTTTT,CASSRGGGQGNTGELFF,TRBJ2-2,-,17,TRBD1,TRBV28
TGCGCCAGCAGCTCAAGGGGACAGAACACCGGGGAGCTGTTTTTT,CASSSRGQNTGELFF,TRBJ2-2,-,15,-,TRBV5-1
TGTGCCAGTAGTATAAGTGGGACTAGCGGGAGGGTGGTTGCCGGGGAGCTGTTTTTT,CASSISGTSGRVVAGELFF,TRBJ2-2,once,19,TRBD2,TRBV19
TGTGCTAGCAGCGCGGGACTAGCGGAAGAGACCCAGTACTTC,CASSAGLAEETQYF,TRBJ2-5,-,14,TRBD2,TRBV7-7
TGTGCCAGCAGACGCCGCCAGGGCATCTCCTACGAGCAGTACTTC,CASRRRQGISYEQYF,TRBJ2-7,-,15,-,TRBV27
TGTGCCAGCGACCGGGCAGGGGACAGGGGGCTAAGTGGCTACACCTTC,CASDRAGDRGLSGYTF,TRBJ1-2,-,16,TRBD1,TRBV6-6
TGCGCCAGCAAGGATACAGGGGGCGCAGGCACTGAAGCTTTCTTT,CASKDTGGAGTEAFF,TRBJ1-1,-,15,TRBD1,TRBV5-1
TGTGCCAGCAGTCCGCGCGGCGTCTACTCCTACGAGCAGTACTTC,CASSPRGVYSYEQYF,TRBJ2-7,-,15,-,TRBV28
TGTGCCAGCAGCTTTAACACAGGGTTCGCCGGGGAGCTGTTTTTT,CASSFNTGFAGELFF,TRBJ2-2,-,15,-,TRBV9
TGTGCCAGCAGTCCCTCGGGTGGAGAAAAACTGTTTTTT,CASSPSGGEKLFF,TRBJ1-4,-,13,-,TRBV7-9
TGCGCCAGCAGCTTGGATCCAGCGGGGATCACAGATACGCAGTATTTT,CASSLDPAGITDTQYF,TRBJ2-3,-,16,TRBD2,TRBV5-1
TGTGCCAGCAGCTCGAGACCCGGGACTAGCGGGACCTATAGCACAGATACGCAGTATTTT,CASSSRPGTSGTYSTDTQYF,TRBJ2-3,once,20,TRBD2,TRBV5-5
TGTGCCACCAGCAGTAGGGGGGACAGCAATCAGCCCCAGCATTTT,CATSSRGDSNQPQHF,TRBJ1-5,-,15,-,TRBV15
TGTGCCAGCAGCCCCACCCTCTCTGGGGCCAACGTCCTGACTTTC,CASSPTLSGANVLTF,TRBJ2-6,-,15,-,TRBV7-9
TGTGCCAGCAGCCTCGTCGGGACCCGGGGGCACAATGAGCAGTTCTTC,CASSLVGTRGHNEQFF,TRBJ2-1,-,16,-,TRBV5-4
TGTGCCAGCACCAGCGGGGGGTACAATGAGCAGTTCTTC,CASTSGGYNEQFF,TRBJ2-1,-,13,TRBD2,TRBV2
TGTGCCAGCAGCCACTCTGGACAGACGACTTATGGCTACACCTTC,CASSHSGQTTYGYTF,TRBJ1-2,-,15,-,TRBV7-6
TGCGCCAGCAGCCCGGGACAGCCGAAAGAGACCCAGTACTTC,CASSPGQPKETQYF,TRBJ2-5,-,14,TRBD1,TRBV5-1
TGTGCCAGCAGCTACAAGGGAGGGATCCAGGAGACCCAGTACTTC,CASSYKGGIQETQYF,TRBJ2-5,-,15,TRBD2,TRBV14
TGTGCCAGCAGCAAGAATCCTAGCACAGATACGCAGTATTTT,CASSKNPSTDTQYF,TRBJ2-3,once,14,-,TRBV25-1
TGTGCCAGCAGATTATTTCAGTACAATGAGCAGTTCTTC,CASRLFQYNEQFF,TRBJ2-1,-,13,-,TRBV6-1
TGTGCCAGCAGCTTAACAGGGGTTGGTGAGCAGTTCTTC,CASSLTGVGEQFF,TRBJ2-1,-,13,-,TRBV7-3
TGTGCCTGGGGAAGACAGGTCGGGGAGACCCAGTACTTC,CAWGRQVGETQYF,TRBJ2-5,-,13,-,TRBV30
TGTGCCAGCAGCTTAATACAGGGACCCTCCGCTGTACTGTTTTTT,CASSLIQGPSAVLFF,TRBJ1-4,-,15,-,TRBV5-8
TGCACCAGCAGCCAATTACTAGCGGGAGAGGATACGCAGTATTTT,CTSSQLLAGEDTQYF,TRBJ2-3,-,15,-,TRBV1
TGTGCCAGCAGGCCTCCCGGGACTCGACTAAATGAGCAGTTCTTC,CASRPPGTRLNEQFF,TRBJ2-1,-,15,-,TRBV27
TGCGCCAGCAGCCGTAACTGGGGCACTGAAGCTTTCTTT,CASSRNWGTEAFF,TRBJ1-1,-,13,-,TRBV5-1
TGCGCCAGCAGCTCCGGGACAGCGGAAGAGACCCAGTACTTC,CASSSGTAEETQYF,TRBJ2-5,once,14,TRBD1,TRBV5-1
TGTGCCAGCTCACCACTGCCCCCGGGGCCAGGTAGTGAAAAACTGTTTTTT,CASSPLPPGPGSEKLFF,TRBJ1-4,-,17,-,TRBV18
TGCGCCAGCAGGGGGGGTGCTAGCGGGACCTACGAGCAGTACTTC,CASRGGASGTYEQYF,TRBJ2-7,-,15,TRBD2,TRBV5-1
TGCAGGATGAGCGGGGAAGAGACCCAGTACTTC,CRMSGEETQYF,TRBJ2-5,few,11,TRBD2,TRBV20-1
TGTGCCACCAGCAGAGCAACAGGGGGCGCGGAGACCCAGTACTTC,CATSRATGGAETQYF,TRBJ2-5,-,15,TRBD1,TRBV15
TGTGCCAGTAGCAGGACAGCGAACACTGAAGCTTTCTTT,CASSRTANTEAFF,TRBJ1-1,-,13,-,TRBV19
TGTGCCAGCAGCCAAGTTGGAACAGCTGAAGCTTTCTTT,CASSQVGTAEAFF,TRBJ1-1,-,13,-,TRBV14
TGTGCCAGCAGTTACGGGTACACCGGGGAGCTGTTTTTT,CASSYGYTGELFF,TRBJ2-2,once,13,-,TRBV6-6
TGTGCCAGCAGCTTATTGGGGGGCACCGGGGAGCTGTTTTTT,CASSLLGGTGELFF,TRBJ2-2,-,14,-,TRBV7-9
TGTGCCAGCACTAGGACAGGCCGGGCTGAAGCTTTCTTT,CASTRTGRAEAFF,TRBJ1-1,-,13,TRBD1,TRBV7-9
TGTGCCAGTAGCATATTGTCGGGGCATGGGGTAAATACGCAGTATTTT,CASSILSGHGVNTQYF,TRBJ2-3,-,16,-,TRBV19
TGCGCCAGCAGTGAGTCGCGGGACACTGAAGCTTTCTTT,CASSESRDTEAFF,TRBJ1-1,few,13,-,TRBV10-1
TGTGCCAGCAGCCAAGATCAGGGACCGTATGGCTACACCTTC,CASSQDQGPYGYTF,TRBJ1-2,few,14,-,TRBV4-2
TGTGCCAGCAGCCCAAGACAGGGGCCCTACGAGCAGTACTTC,CASSPRQGPYEQYF,TRBJ2-7,-,14,TRBD1,TRBV11-2
TGTGCCAGCACCTCCTGGGGACAGCCTGATCAGCCCCAGCATTTT,CASTSWGQPDQPQHF,TRBJ1-5,-,15,TRBD1,TRBV6-1
TGTGCCAGCAGCTTAGGTCGCAAACAAGAGACCCAGTACTTC,CASSLGRKQETQYF,TRBJ2-5,-,14,-,TRBV7-8
TGTGCCAGCAGCGTCGGGGGAAATTACGAAAAACTGTTTTTT,CASSVGGNYEKLFF,TRBJ1-4,-,14,-,TRBV9
TGCGCCAGCAGCTTGGCTGGGGGGGATCAGCCCCAGCATTTT,CASSLAGGDQPQHF,TRBJ1-5,-,14,-,TRBV5-1
TGTGCCAGCAGTGAACACGGGGCATACGAGCAGTACTTC,CASSEHGAYEQYF,TRBJ2-7,-,13,-,TRBV25-1